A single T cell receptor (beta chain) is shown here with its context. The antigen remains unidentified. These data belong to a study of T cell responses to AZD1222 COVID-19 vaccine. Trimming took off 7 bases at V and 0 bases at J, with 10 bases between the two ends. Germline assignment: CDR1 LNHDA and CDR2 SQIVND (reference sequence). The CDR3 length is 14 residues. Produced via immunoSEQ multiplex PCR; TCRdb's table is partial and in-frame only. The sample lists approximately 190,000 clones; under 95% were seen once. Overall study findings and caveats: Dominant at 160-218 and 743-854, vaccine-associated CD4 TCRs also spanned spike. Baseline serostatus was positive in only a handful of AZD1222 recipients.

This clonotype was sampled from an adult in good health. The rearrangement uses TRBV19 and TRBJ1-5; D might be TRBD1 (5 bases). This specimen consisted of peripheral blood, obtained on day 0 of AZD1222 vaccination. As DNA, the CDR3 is TGTGCCAGTATTGGGGACTATAGCAATCAGCCCCAGCATTTT. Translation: CASIGDYSNQPQHF.